The 6 T cell receptor beta chains reported below all come from one sample, sequenced in a study of cytotoxic CD8 clonotypes in ibrutinib-treated CLL. Data came from immunoSEQ multiplex PCR; TCRdb stores just in-frame clones and leaves some out. The sample includes some 120,000 clones, approximately 80% of them seen just once. This material consisted of PBMCs, taken after 24 months of ibrutinib treatment. Source of these receptors: a human donor with chronic lymphocytic leukemia.

The chain employs TRBV11-2 and TRBJ2-5; the D gene is possibly TRBD1 (5 bases). The CDR3 totals 14 residues. Trimming took off 2 bases at V and 1 base at J, with 8 bases between the two ends. Germline V gives CDR1 SGHAT, CDR2 FQNNGV. The CDR3 is CASSLRTTQETQYF. In nucleotides, the CDR3 is TGTGCCAGCAGCTTAAGGACAACCCAAGAGACCCAGTACTTC. Combining the CDR3 with reference TRBV11-2 and TRBJ2-5 gives the whole variable domain EAGVAQSPRYKIIEKRQSVAFWCNPISGHATLYWYQQILGQGPKLLIQFQNNGVVDDSQLPKDRFSAERLKGVDSTLKIQPAKLEDSAVYLCASSLRTTQETQYFGPGTRLLVL.

This chain connects TRBV18 to TRBJ2-7, with TRBD1 matching over 9 bases. This CDR3 is built from 15 residues. V lost 3 bases and J lost 5; bases outside the gene matches: 8. Per the germline V gene, CDR1 is KGHSH and CDR2 is LQKENI. The CDR3 here is CASSPNRGRPDEQYF. The CDR3 DNA reads as TGTGCCAGCTCACCGAACAGGGGGCGCCCCGACGAGCAGTACTTC. The full variable domain, in which reference TRBV18 and TRBJ2-7 provide the parts outside the CDR3, is NAGVMQNPRHLVRRRGQEARLRCSPMKGHSHVYWYRQLPEEGLKFMVYLQKENIIDESGMPKERFSAEFPKEGPSILRIQQVVRGDSAAYFCASSPNRGRPDEQYFGPGTRLTVT.

This clone was seen just once. The chain combines TRBV7-2 with TRBJ2-5; TRBD2 might be the D (5 bases). The germline V and J ends were trimmed by 5 bases and 1 base, with 8 bases remaining between them. The CDR3 has 13 amino acids. The germline V gene has CDR1 SGHTA and CDR2 FQGNSA. The CDR3 here is CASSSGAQETQYF. The DNA of the CDR3 is TGTGCCAGCAGCAGCGGAGCCCAAGAGACCCAGTACTTC.

The chain has TRBV9 and TRBJ2-7; possible D gene TRBD1, 6 bases. In germline, CDR1 is SGDLS, CDR2 YYNGEE. This CDR3 has 15 residues. V was pared by 0 bases and J by 4 bases, with 14 bases between. The CDR3 is CASSVGGQPHYEQYF. The CDR3 DNA reads TGTGCCAGCAGCGTAGGCGGACAGCCACATTACGAGCAGTACTTC.

This clone was picked up one time. The V call is TRBV5-1, the J call TRBJ2-1; tentatively, D is TRBD2 (6 bases). The CDR3 sequence is 15 residues long. The germline CDR1 and CDR2 sequences are SGHRS and YFSETQ. V was pared by 4 bases and J by 5 bases, with 16 bases between. The chain's CDR3 is CASSGGTARNNEQFF. For the CDR3, the DNA is TGCGCCAGCAGCGGAGGGACGGCCCGGAACAATGAGCAGTTCTTC.

The DNA for the CDR3 is TGTGCCACCAGCAGAGCCAGCACCGGGACAGCGGGGTACGAGCAGTACTTC. This gives the protein CATSRASTGTAGYEQYF. The chain uses TRBV15 and TRBJ2-7; perhaps D is TRBD1 or TRBD2 (7 bases each). This CDR3 has 17 residues. Germline CDR1 reads LNHNV; CDR2 reads YYDKDF (reference sequence). Trimming shortened V by 1 base and J by 4 bases, and 20 bases separated the two germline ends.